The entry below gives a single T cell receptor (beta chain) sequence along with its context. This sample is drawn from a study of control samples from healthy donors and cancer patients. CDR1 is MNHEY and CDR2 is SMNVEV in the germline V gene (reference sequence). With 4 bases clipped from V and 3 bases from J, the junction kept 7 bases outside the gene matches. The CDR3 sequence is 15 residues long. Method: immunoSEQ multiplex PCR; TCRdb's copy keeps in-frame clones and lacks some. The repertoire consists of roughly 170,000 clones, with 85% to 90% occurring once and the leading ten covering 4.5% to 6%.

The specimen sequenced was blood. The clonotype was recovered from a woman aged 25 to 39 in good health. The V gene is TRBV27, the J gene TRBJ2-7; 9 bases are a match to TRBD1. As DNA, the CDR3 is TGTGCCAGCAGTTGGCCGGGACAGGGCATCTACGAGCAGTACTTC. Translated: CASSWPGQGIYEQYF.